This T cell receptor beta chain stems from a study of blood T cell repertoires in COVID-19. Study as a whole: There were acute and convalescent COVID-19 samples, and they came from the United States, Italy and Spain. T cells, B-cell-depleted T cells, or PBMCs supplied cDNA or gDNA.

Source study methods: Quantification of nucleated cells was approximated via reference gene primer amplification. Produced via immunoSEQ multiplex PCR; TCRdb's table is partial and in-frame only. V and J calls and clone size are those listed in that table; D and trimming were worked out from the DNA. This table has over 200,000 clones, around nine tenths appearing once. The germline CDR1 and CDR2 sequences are LNHDA and SQIVND (reference sequence). The CDR3 consists of 18 residues. Trimming removed 3 bases from V and 2 bases from J; junction bases left unmatched: 6. The rearrangement joins TRBV19 to TRBJ2-6, with TRBD1 identical over 11 bases. The specimen was peripheral blood. The clonotype originates from a woman aged 18 to 35 who had recovered from COVID-19. The chain's CDR3 is CASSIGTGGMAGANVLTF. The CDR3 bases are TGTGCCAGTAGTATCGGGACAGGGGGGATGGCTGGGGCCAACGTCCTGACTTTC.